Described below is a single TCR beta chain sequence and its context. There is no known antigen for this receptor. No much larger clone exists at a distance of one base, and base qualities are not known. Libraries were made using the immunoSEQ multiplex PCR assay. For the multiplex PCR, a mixture combining 60 forward primers for TCR Vbeta segments and 13 reverse primers for TCR Jbeta segments was used. A multiplex PCR assay on genomic DNA amplified the CDR3 region of rearranged TCR beta genes. The Illumina HiSeq System was used to sequence the amplified TCR beta libraries as 87-base-pair reads. In the paper's pipeline: A later analysis counted tens of millions of unique TCR beta chains across the 550 to 800 repertoires, and some 11 million of these chains were shared by at least two donors. Raw reads were error-corrected and collapsed into unique sequences with a nearest-neighbor algorithm that merged closely related sequences to remove PCR and sequencing errors. To assign V, D and J gene segments, CDR3 sequences were aligned to IMGT reference sequences. For a sequence to be retained, at least a six-nucleotide match to both a V gene segment and a J gene segment was required. Rearrangements were classified as productive when the CDR3 lacked stop codons and remained in frame with V and J, and all other rearrangements were classified as non-productive. CDR3 was defined by IMGT convention, running from the second conserved V-encoded cysteine to the conserved J-encoded phenylalanine. Sequences without an unambiguous match to a single V gene segment were excluded from the earlier analysis of approximately 600 of the donors. An earlier analysis of almost 600 of the donors classified V segments as functional when productive rearrangements were above 56.7% and as segregating when the standard deviation between donors was above 5%. A statistical classification framework was built to diagnose cytomegalovirus status from the catalog of TCR beta chain sequences. V and J gene assignment, in a later analysis, came from comparing TCR nucleotide sequences with IMGT/GENE-DB human TR gene sequences. In a later analysis, CDR3 sequences and most-parsimonious VDJ recombination scenarios were assigned using the TCRdist pipeline. In a later analysis, each TCR beta chain was defined by its CDR3 amino acid sequence together with its V-gene family, and reads lacking a unique V-gene family were excluded. As a way to deal with suspected cross-contamination and a sequencing artifact, a later analysis dropped 450 to 600 nucleotide sequences that were highly shared and had low generation probability. In a later analysis, a clonal expansion index was calculated for each public chain from normalized within-repertoire ranks of inferred template counts. In a later analysis, generation probabilities were computed with a VDJ recombination model fitted to out-of-frame rearrangements, and the resulting probabilities were checked against IGoR. In a later analysis, TCR-TCR, TCR-HLA and TCR-CMV co-occurrence was scored with hypergeometric tests, and a repertoire-size bias correction was applied to TCR pairs. False discovery rates were estimated in a later analysis by permuting HLA or CMV assignments 20 times. In a later analysis, co-occurring TCRs were grouped using DBSCAN, with TCRdist sequence similarity added in when clustering inside HLA-allele-positive subsets. Co-occurrence clustering excluded repertoires with fewer than 30,000 or more than 120,000 public chains, plus five with anomalous nucleotide sharing. TCRdb stores this immuneACCESS table with in-frame sequences only. Part of the clones is absent; in the studies checked, under half of the shortfall reflects unresolved V genes, and no reason is known for the rest. V and J calls and clone size are as listed in that table; D and trimming were resolved from the DNA. The sample table lists around 200,000 clones, 60% to 85% of them with a count of one. About 3.1% of the sample goes to the ten largest clones.

The data are from a study of cytomegalovirus exposure and HLA in healthy donors (dated by TCRdb to about 2017). Study-level background: An earlier analysis of fewer than 750 of the donors reported 276 Gb of sequence data and roughly 120 million unique TCR beta sequences obtained from approximately 180 million T cells. An early release that covered roughly 600 HLA-typed donors contained around 300 gigabases of sequencing data and around 85 million unique TCR sequences. Of the roughly 410 genotyped donors, 81% were placed in the genetic ancestry cluster associated with self-reported Caucasian donors. The study aimed to test whether signatures of past pathogen exposure could be identified by cataloging public T cell receptors. The T cell repertoires of under 700 subjects were profiled by immunosequencing and related to cytomegalovirus serostatus. Along with the approximately 620-subject first cohort, a separate validation cohort of around 120 different subjects was used. The study combined high-throughput TCR immunosequencing, statistical association of individual TCRs with disease status, and machine learning to predict cytomegalovirus infection status. In a later analysis, previously published TCR beta repertoires from 550 to 750 donors were re-analyzed and high-resolution HLA genotyping was added so that TCR occurrence patterns could be studied. The later analysis used no new phenotypic data to find candidate immune exposures, relying instead on TCR beta sequences and their occurrence across donors. In an earlier analysis of several hundred of the donors, high-throughput TCR beta sequencing was used to judge whether each TCR beta V gene segment behaved as functional or pseudogenic. Donor age, sex, ethnicity and CMV serostatus were compiled together with the repertoire data. In a later genetic analysis, genome-wide SNP genotypes for about 55% of the 666 donors were used, and that subset was treated as a discovery cohort. All discovery cohort repertoires had been generated on a single sequencing platform. HLA typing included class I and class II loci at four-digit resolution. The number of typed donors differed by locus: about 629-630 for A, B, C, DRB1 and DQB1; roughly 510 for DQA1; around 580 for DPA1; and about 450 for DPB1. Because of strong linkage in the cohort, five DR-DQ haplotypes were treated as single units for association and clustering. On average, roughly 250,000 unique TCR beta nucleotide sequences were sequenced per donor among some 430 genotyped donors of the cohort, with 15% to 20% of those sequences being non-productive.

The cohort was made up of around 720 healthy bone marrow donors. At the time of sampling, every cohort member was nominally healthy, though immune exposures that went unrecorded were likely present. The donor was CMV seronegative and was included in the group of a few hundred seronegative cohort members. Every donor gave a peripheral blood sample, and the peripheral blood mononuclear cells from that sample were used for TCR beta sequencing. The Qiagen DNeasy Blood Extraction Kit was used to extract genomic DNA from the blood cell samples. Overall results and qualifications from the work: Because counts were too low, fewer than 20 rarely observed V segments, including chromosome 9 orphons, were excluded from the earlier analysis of under 650 of the donors. At a false discovery rate of 0.05, a later analysis linked some 17,000 TCR beta sequences to specific HLA alleles. When HLA alleles, especially DR and DQ, strongly co-occurred, TCR associations were difficult to assign to individual alleles. A later genetic analysis associated a missense DCLRE1C variant with V-gene and J-gene trimming of TCR beta chains, and an independent cohort replicated the association. The study listed 150 to 200 TCR beta chains as associated with cytomegalovirus. Presence/absence analyses assumed roughly uniform sequencing depth across donors, an assumption that may not hold. A cluster of highly shared sequence variants was judged likely to be a technical artifact of the sequencing pipeline. The classifier was reported to diagnose cytomegalovirus status with high specificity and sensitivity in both the original cohort and the validation cohort. A further reported finding was that TCR beta sequences accurately predicted the HLA-A and HLA-B alleles for most subjects in the first cohort. It was suggested by the authors that the approach could potentially be generalized to other disease states and immunological phenotypes. Across donors, most TCR sequences were observed very rarely, whereas some public TCRs were present in many individuals. An earlier analysis of around 540 of the donors showed that most TCR beta V segments appeared in productive rearrangements either about 87% or about 30% of the time, which broadly matched IMGT annotations. Compared with equally common non-associated chains, HLA-associated TCR beta chains in a later analysis were more clonally expanded and had lower generation probabilities. Because some donors lacked HLA typing at each locus, the association tests relied only on the typed subset. The only immune exposure information available for the cohort was CMV serostatus. In a later analysis, most CMV-associated TCR beta chains were found to appear HLA-restricted, with HLA associations seemingly driven largely by CMV exposure. In a later genetic analysis, fewer N-insertions in productive TCRs were reported among donors in an Asian-associated ancestry cluster than the roughly 700-donor mean. This cohort had only TCR beta chains sequenced, and the lack of alpha or paired-chain data limited which features could be detected. Correlated functional status among segregating V segments might reflect linkage disequilibrium, but an unknown experimental factor could not be ruled out. In vitro tests confirmed that a few of the cytomegalovirus-associated TCR beta chains recognize cytomegalovirus antigens. In a later analysis, several top co-occurrence clusters were reported to appear linked to parvovirus B19, influenza, CMV and Epstein-Barr virus. In a later analysis, the rate of TCR association differed among HLA loci, with DRB1 alleles having the most associated TCRs and HLA-C alleles having the fewest.

This TCR was sampled from a female donor in good health and CMV-seronegative. The material sequenced was PBMCs.

The bases read TGCGCCAGCAGCTCCGGGACAACCTACAATGAGCAGTTCTTC. Its protein is CASSSGTTYNEQFF. The chain joins TRBV5-1 to TRBJ2-1; the best D guess is TRBD1, with 6 bases matching. The germline V gene yields SGHRS for CDR1 and YFSETQ for CDR2. V is pared back by 3 bases and J by 2 bases, with 9 bases lying between the germline termini. The CDR3 spans 14 residues, from the cysteine through the phenylalanine. Just the 42-base CDR3 DNA is kept, in frame starting at base 1.